Listed below are T cell receptor beta chains from one sample, sequenced in a study of cytomegalovirus exposure and HLA in healthy donors. TCRdb's copy holds only in-frame clones and misses some; the assay was immunoSEQ multiplex PCR. This table holds about 210,000 clones. The sample comprised PBMCs. These receptors originate from a woman aged 25 to 39 in good health and CMV-seropositive. Both conserved end residues are part of each CDR3. D genes are given only for firm matches.

D	J	V	CDR3	DNA
-	TRBJ2-1	TRBV19	CASSIDRTFNEQFF	TGTGCCAGTAGTATAGATCGGACATTCAATGAGCAGTTCTTC
-	TRBJ1-2	TRBV4-3	CASSQEYGVGYTF	TGCGCCAGCAGCCAAGAGTACGGGGTTGGCTACACCTTC
TRBD1	TRBJ2-1	TRBV29-1	CSAIGTGYNEQFF	TGCAGCGCCATCGGGACAGGGTACAATGAGCAGTTCTTC
TRBD1	TRBJ1-1	TRBV7-2	CASSLAQGSMNTEAFF	TGTGCCAGCAGCTTAGCACAGGGGTCTATGAACACTGAAGCTTTCTTT
-	TRBJ1-5	TRBV27	CASSLGGVANQPQHF	TGTGCCAGCAGTTTAGGAGGGGTGGCGAATCAGCCCCAGCATTTT
TRBD1	TRBJ1-2	TRBV28	CASSPGQRINYGYTF	TGTGCCAGCAGCCCGGGACAGCGGATCAACTATGGCTACACCTTC
-	TRBJ1-1	TRBV6-5	CASTLEGTTEAFF	TGTGCCAGCACCTTGGAGGGGACCACTGAAGCTTTCTTT
-	TRBJ2-3	TRBV7-2	CASSLMSAAAQSIDTQYF	TGTGCCAGCAGCTTAATGTCAGCGGCGGCCCAGAGTATTGATACGCAGTATTTT
TRBD2	TRBJ2-1	TRBV14	CASSQRGTSGRASNEQFF	TGTGCCAGCAGCCAAAGGGGAACTAGCGGGAGGGCCTCGAATGAGCAGTTCTTC
-	TRBJ2-2	TRBV5-1	CASSLAGSDAGELFF	TGCGCCAGCAGCTTGGCAGGTTCCGACGCCGGGGAGCTGTTTTTT
TRBD1	TRBJ1-5	TRBV25-1	CASSESDRGSNQPQHF	TGTGCCAGCAGTGAAAGCGACAGGGGTAGCAATCAGCCCCAGCATTTT
TRBD1	TRBJ1-2	TRBV19	CASSTLGTGVFGYTF	TGTGCCAGTAGTACTCTCGGGACAGGGGTCTTTGGCTACACCTTC
TRBD1	TRBJ1-2	TRBV19	CASSMMSGQTYGYTF	TGTGCCAGTAGTATGATGTCGGGACAGACCTATGGCTACACCTTC
-	TRBJ2-7	TRBV5-1	CASSWTGQGEQYF	TGCGCCAGCAGCTGGACGGGACAAGGGGAGCAGTACTTC
-	TRBJ1-3	TRBV5-6	CASSFLGGGGNTIYF	TGTGCCAGCAGCTTTTTAGGAGGAGGGGGAAACACCATATATTTT
TRBD1	TRBJ1-2	TRBV18	CASSPDRGSGYTF	TGTGCCAGCTCACCGGACAGGGGTTCTGGCTACACCTTC
-	TRBJ1-2	TRBV28	CASTPSGFWGYTF	TGTGCCAGCACCCCCTCGGGGTTCTGGGGCTACACCTTC
TRBD2	TRBJ2-5	TRBV29-1	CSVLPGGETQYF	TGCAGCGTTTTACCGGGAGGAGAGACCCAGTACTTC
TRBD1	TRBJ1-2	TRBV7-2	CASSPTGALYGYTF	TGTGCCAGCAGCCCCACAGGGGCTCTCTATGGCTACACCTTC
-	TRBJ2-7	TRBV28	CASKRELGEQYF	TGTGCCAGCAAACGGGAGTTGGGCGAGCAGTACTTC
-	TRBJ2-1	TRBV11-2	CASSLFSSEDEQFF	TGTGCCAGCAGCTTATTCTCCTCCGAGGATGAGCAGTTCTTC
TRBD2	TRBJ2-3	TRBV2	CASSPAGGTDTQYF	TGTGCCAGCAGTCCAGCGGGGGGCACAGATACGCAGTATTTT
TRBD1	TRBJ1-6	TRBV4-1	CASSQAGTGRGSPLHF	TGCGCCAGCAGCCAAGCAGGGACAGGCCGGGGTTCACCCCTCCACTTT
TRBD2	TRBJ2-1	TRBV6-1	CASSGAGTRDEQFF	TGTGCCAGCAGTGGGGCCGGGACTAGGGATGAGCAGTTCTTC
TRBD2	TRBJ2-1	TRBV19	CASRSRGGLNEQFF	TGTGCCAGTAGGTCTCGGGGGGGTCTCAATGAGCAGTTCTTC
-	TRBJ1-1	TRBV6-1	CASSAITGYLHTEAFF	TGTGCCAGCAGTGCAATCACAGGGTATTTGCACACTGAAGCTTTCTTT
-	TRBJ1-6	TRBV6-1	CASSEVPGGNNSPLHF	TGTGCCAGCAGTGAAGTCCCAGGCGGGAATAATTCACCCCTCCACTTT
TRBD1	TRBJ2-7	TRBV5-6	CASRLRQGGYEQYF	TGTGCCAGCAGATTGAGACAGGGGGGGTACGAGCAGTACTTC
-	TRBJ1-1	TRBV7-9	CASSLGGLEAFF	TGTGCCAGCAGCTTAGGAGGTCTCGAAGCTTTCTTT
TRBD2	TRBJ2-5	TRBV6-6	CASSPGTSAEETQYF	TGTGCCAGCAGTCCCGGGACTAGCGCTGAAGAGACCCAGTACTTC
-	TRBJ1-5	TRBV4-2	CASSQDKEWRQPQHF	TGTGCCAGCAGCCAAGACAAAGAGTGGAGGCAGCCCCAGCATTTT
-	TRBJ1-1	TRBV4-1	CASSQETGVREAFF	TGCGCCAGCAGCCAGGAGACAGGAGTAAGAGAAGCTTTCTTT
-	TRBJ2-1	TRBV28	CASSLDRYNEQFF	TGTGCCAGCAGCCTAGACAGATACAATGAGCAGTTCTTC
-	TRBJ1-3	TRBV7-8	CASSRAPNTIYF	TGTGCCAGCAGCAGAGCACCAAACACCATATATTTT
TRBD1	TRBJ2-5	TRBV6-5	CASSWDRGGQETQYF	TGTGCCAGCAGTTGGGACAGGGGGGGGCAAGAGACCCAGTACTTC
TRBD1	TRBJ2-5	TRBV18	CASSPSTGVGETQYF	TGTGCCAGCTCACCGTCAACAGGGGTGGGAGAGACCCAGTACTTC
TRBD2	TRBJ2-7	TRBV29-1	CSVGGIAGDDEQYF	TGCAGCGTTGGAGGGATAGCGGGAGACGACGAGCAGTACTTC
-	TRBJ2-1	TRBV18	CASSQDSWGAEQFF	TGTGCCAGCTCACAGGATTCTTGGGGAGCTGAGCAGTTCTTC
-	TRBJ2-1	TRBV11-2	CASSLGAGAFNEQFF	TGTGCCAGCAGCTTAGGAGCGGGTGCTTTCAATGAGCAGTTCTTC
-	TRBJ2-5	TRBV20-1	CSATREPTQYF	TGCAGTGCCACGAGGGAGCCAACCCAGTACTTC
-	TRBJ2-1	TRBV5-6	CASSLNREQFF	TGTGCCAGCAGCTTGAATCGGGAGCAGTTCTTC
TRBD2	TRBJ2-3	TRBV28	CASSPSGRVTDTQYF	TGTGCCAGCAGCCCCAGCGGGAGAGTCACAGATACGCAGTATTTT
TRBD1	TRBJ1-2	TRBV18	CASSPSEGATGYTF	TGTGCCAGCTCACCCAGTGAGGGGGCGACGGGCTACACCTTC
-	TRBJ1-1	TRBV6-7	CASSRKLRNTEAFF	TGTGCCAGCAGCCGAAAGCTGAGGAACACTGAAGCTTTCTTT
TRBD1	TRBJ1-4	TRBV29-1	CSVKAVGTANEKLFF	TGCAGCGTCAAGGCGGTTGGGACAGCTAATGAAAAGCTGTTTTTT
TRBD1	TRBJ2-2	TRBV4-1	CASTWDRANTGELFF	TGCGCCAGCACCTGGGACAGGGCGAACACCGGGGAGCTGTTTTTT
-	TRBJ1-1	TRBV5-1	CASSLSTVMNTEAFF	TGCGCCAGCAGCTTATCGACAGTCATGAACACTGAAGCTTTCTTT
-	TRBJ2-1	TRBV9	CASSPRRGTSYNEQFF	TGTGCCAGCAGCCCCCGGCGCGGGACTTCCTACAATGAGCAGTTCTTC
TRBD1	TRBJ1-1	TRBV5-6	CASSFRDRGVEAFF	TGTGCCAGCAGCTTTCGTGACAGGGGAGTCGAAGCTTTCTTT
TRBD1	TRBJ2-7	TRBV6-5	CASTPGQGVSYEQYF	TGTGCCAGCACTCCTGGACAGGGGGTCTCCTACGAGCAGTACTTC
-	TRBJ1-1	TRBV10-3	CAISEDGRDTGRNTEAFF	TGTGCCATCAGTGAGGACGGCCGGGACACGGGAAGGAACACTGAAGCTTTCTTT
TRBD2	TRBJ2-1	TRBV7-2	CASSYTLAGYNEQFF	TGTGCCAGCAGCTACACACTAGCGGGTTACAATGAGCAGTTCTTC
-	TRBJ1-4	TRBV7-9	CASSFGQNNEKLFF	TGTGCCAGCAGCTTTGGACAGAATAATGAAAAACTGTTTTTT
TRBD2	TRBJ2-2	TRBV28	CASTFGGGLGRTGELFF	TGTGCCAGCACCTTCGGCGGGGGTTTGGGGAGGACCGGGGAGCTGTTTTTT
-	TRBJ1-5	TRBV4-1	CASSARHDSNQPQHF	TGCGCCAGCAGCGCCCGACACGATAGCAATCAGCCCCAGCATTTT
-	TRBJ2-7	TRBV5-1	CASSLVGGGDEQYF	TGCGCCAGCAGCTTGGTAGGAGGGGGGGACGAGCAGTACTTC
-	TRBJ2-7	TRBV28	CASSLLVREQYF	TGTGCCAGCAGTCTTTTGGTCCGGGAGCAGTACTTC
-	TRBJ2-7	TRBV19	CASSEIPIGGGLIGQQYF	TGTGCCAGTAGTGAGATCCCTATTGGGGGGGGCCTGATCGGGCAGCAGTACTTC
TRBD1	TRBJ2-1	TRBV7-8	CASLSSRDRRNNEQFF	TGTGCCAGCCTAAGCTCTCGGGACAGGCGAAACAATGAGCAGTTCTTC
-	TRBJ1-2	TRBV4-1	CASSQVALSNYGYTF	TGCGCCAGCAGCCAAGTGGCATTATCTAACTATGGCTACACCTTC